This T cell receptor beta chain came from a study of control samples from healthy donors and cancer patients. Germline V lookup: CDR1 LGHDT, CDR2 YNNKEL (reference sequence). This CDR3 has 15 amino acids. Trimming took 1 base from V and 1 from J, leaving 11 bases between them. Some clones are missing from TCRdb's copy, which holds only in-frame ones; the method was immunoSEQ multiplex PCR. This table has about 100,000 clones, roughly 90% appearing once. The sample consisted of blood. The rearrangement joins TRBV3-1 (or the pseudogene TRBV3-2) to TRBJ2-7; D possibly corresponds to TRBD2 (6 bases). The TCR comes from a human donor in good health. The donor label of this sample is uncertain. The CDR3 DNA sequence: TGTGCCAGCAGCCAAGGCCCGGGGACTTCCTACGAGCAGTACTTC. Protein product: CASSQGPGTSYEQYF.